This T cell receptor (beta chain) was sequenced for a study of cytomegalovirus exposure and HLA in healthy donors. The wider study: The 120 or so validation repertoires and the roughly 670 first-cohort repertoires shared a platform, a later analysis reported. Study-wide results and caveats: In the 120 or so validation repertoires, about 94% of cluster scores exceeded 0, per a later analysis. Researchers counted about 150 TCR beta chains as cytomegalovirus-associated. Specificity of three CMV-associated chains for CMV antigens was verified in vitro.

The germline V gene has CDR1 SSHAT and CDR2 FNYEAQ (reference sequence). The CDR3 runs to 15 residues. Produced via immunoSEQ multiplex PCR; TCRdb's table is partial and in-frame only. Of roughly 120,000 clones in the sample, roughly 90% were seen once. About this clone: The target antigen is unknown. An end of the junction differs from the germline gene, which may be a read error.

The clonotype comes from a woman under 40 in good health and CMV-seropositive. The sample was PBMCs. This chain uses TRBV7-7 with TRBJ2-3; 7 positions match TRBD1. Written as DNA, the CDR3 is TGTGCTAGCAGCTTAAATTCAGGGGGTAAAGATACGCAGTATTTT. Encoded protein: CASSLNSGGKDTQYF. Combining the CDR3 with reference TRBV7-7 and TRBJ2-3 gives the whole variable domain GAGVSQSPRYKVTKRGQDVTLRCDPISSHATLYWYQQALGQGPEFLTYFNYEAQPDKSGLPSDRFSAERPEGSISTLTIQRTEQRDSAMYRCASSLNSGGKDTQYFGPGTRLTVL.